These 32 T cell receptor beta chains were sequenced from one sample in a study of CXCR3-negative and CXCR3-positive naive CD8 T cells. UMI-tagged TRB cDNA libraries were built via 5' RACE. Reprocessing the 5' RACE reads, TCRdb reports a single entry for every CDR3 protein and omits DNA. The data include tens of thousands of distinct CDR3 sequences; the top ten clones carry 4% to 5%. What was sequenced was naive CXCR3- CD8+ T cells from blood. Subset meaning: CD45RO-CCR7+CD27+CD95- naive CD8+ T cells lacking CXCR3 (TNR3-). The receptor source for this set is a human donor in good health. Some clones in this sample may be carry-over from other donors' samples.

The J gene is TRBJ2-3, the V gene TRBV20-1; no DNA is available, so the TRBD1 call from TCRdb remains unchecked. CDR3 length equals 14 residues. Germline V gene lookup returns CDR1 DFQATT and CDR2 SNEGSKA (reference sequence). Here the CDR3 reads CSALGDTDVDTQYF.

This chain links TRBV6-4 with TRBJ2-2. This CDR3 is 14 amino acids long. Per germline, CDR1 MRHNA and CDR2 SNTAGT. CDR3 residues: CASSERTDTGELFF.

The CDR3 spells CASSYRGAPYEQYF. This chain joins TRBV28 and TRBJ2-7; with no DNA, the TCRdb D assignment of TRBD2 cannot be verified. This CDR3 has 14 residues. CDR1 MDHEN and CDR2 SYDVKM come from the germline V gene.

The chain combines TRBV12-3 or TRBV12-4 with TRBJ2-1; TCRdb's D gene call, TRBD2, goes unchecked for lack of DNA. This CDR3 contains 17 residues. The CDR3 loop is CASSLGASPSSYNEQFF.

The CDR3 protein is CASHSQGNTEAFF. This chain uses TRBV30 with TRBJ1-1; the TCRdb D gene call, TRBD1, has no DNA to confirm it. The length of the CDR3 is 13 residues. Germline assignment: CDR1 GTSNPN and CDR2 SVGIG (reference sequence).

This chain's CDR3 is CASSLDEQEAFF. The rearrangement uses TRBV7-9 and TRBJ1-1. Germline-derived CDR1 and CDR2 are SEHNR and FQNEAQ (reference sequence). The CDR3 has 12 amino acids.

The V gene is TRBV15, the J gene TRBJ2-7; TCRdb lists TRBD1, though no DNA is available to test this call. The CDR3 contains 18 residues. Germline assignment: CDR1 LNHNV and CDR2 YYDKDF (reference sequence). The CDR3 loop is CATSRGSNTGTASREQYF.

This clonotype is labeled medium-sized based on frequency. The CDR3 region is CSAEHSGGTTYNEQFF. The chain combines TRBV20-1 with TRBJ2-1; TCRdb's D call, TRBD2, is unchecked because there is no DNA. CDR3 length: 16 residues. In germline, CDR1 is DFQATT, CDR2 SNEGSKA (reference sequence).

The V gene is TRBV29-1, the J gene TRBJ2-2; no DNA is available, so the TRBD2 call from TCRdb remains unchecked. Germline values: CDR1 SQVTM, CDR2 ANQGSEA. The CDR3 extends over 12 amino acids. CDR3 loop: CSVVREGGELFF.

CDR3 residues: CASSLQGSSYEQYF. V usage is TRBV7-3 and J usage is TRBJ2-7. The germline V gene has CDR1 SGHTA and CDR2 FQGTGA. The length of the CDR3 is 14 residues.

The chain carries TRBV10-3 and TRBJ2-5; TCRdb calls TRBD1, which cannot be checked without DNA. Germline values: CDR1 ENHRY, CDR2 SYGVKD. The CDR3 has 12 amino acids. The CDR3 loop reads CAISEGRGQGYF.

This clonotype registers medium-sized (0.01 to 0.1%) by frequency. This chain connects TRBV4-2 to TRBJ2-1. CDR1 LGHNA and CDR2 YNFKEQ come from the germline V gene. The CDR3 runs 15 residues. The CDR3 sequence is CASSPEFSSYNEQFF.

This chain uses TRBV28 with TRBJ2-3; TCRdb indicates TRBD2, and absent DNA this call remains unverified. The CDR3 contains 17 residues. The V gene's germline CDR1 is MDHEN and CDR2 SYDVKM. CDR3 sequence reads: CASSSETSGTSTDTQYF.

This sequence joins TRBV28 and TRBJ2-1; absent DNA, TCRdb's TRBD2 call cannot be checked. Germline loops: CDR1 MDHEN, CDR2 SYDVKM. The CDR3 consists of 11 residues. CDR3 in amino acids: CASDEGNEQFF.

V and J are TRBV7-2 and TRBJ2-3; TCRdb returns TRBD2, unconfirmable since there is no DNA. This CDR3 is built from 15 residues. Germline V lookup: CDR1 SGHTA, CDR2 FQGNSA. The CDR3 here is CASSWTSGSTDTQYF.

The CDR3 region is CATKGTGGTQYF. The chain employs TRBV28 and TRBJ2-5; no DNA is available, so the TRBD1 call from TCRdb remains unchecked. CDR1 and CDR2 from the germline V gene are MDHEN and SYDVKM. The CDR3 loop spans 12 amino acids.

This chain joins TRBV7-9 and TRBJ1-1; the TRBD1 assignment by TCRdb is unverifiable without DNA. CDR1 SEHNR and CDR2 FQNEAQ come from the germline V gene (reference sequence). CDR3 length: 16 residues. This chain's CDR3 is CASSLLGGVEDTEAFF.

V is TRBV7-3 and J is TRBJ2-7; no DNA is available, so the TRBD1 call from TCRdb remains unchecked. Per the germline V gene, CDR1 is SGHTA and CDR2 is FQGTGA. The CDR3 is 13 amino acids. The CDR3 loop is CASSLGGAQEQYF.

This chain joins TRBV29-1 and TRBJ2-2; the TCRdb D gene call, TRBD1, has no DNA to confirm it. The CDR3 covers 13 residues. Germline assignment: CDR1 SQVTM and CDR2 ANQGSEA. CDR3 loop: CSVYRGNTGELFF.

The chain joins TRBV27 to TRBJ2-5; TCRdb picks TRBD1, but there is no DNA to check that call. The V gene's germline CDR1 is MNHEY and CDR2 SMNVEV (reference sequence). CDR3 length: 13 amino acids. CDR3 loop: CASSLSGGEDQYF.

The rearrangement uses TRBV28 and TRBJ1-5; TCRdb calls TRBD1, which cannot be checked without DNA. The germline CDR1 and CDR2 sequences are MDHEN and SYDVKM. CDR3 length equals 19 residues. The CDR3 is CASSLSGGMGLRSNQPQHF.

The CDR3 region is CASSSQLGRMGSYEQYF. The chain recombines TRBV27 with TRBJ2-7; the TCRdb call, TRBD2, lacks DNA for checking. CDR3 length equals 17 residues. Germline V CDR1 and CDR2: MNHEY, SMNVEV (reference sequence).

This clonotype is called medium-sized based on its frequency. The chain is built from TRBV6-2 or TRBV6-3 and TRBJ2-3; TCRdb outputs TRBD1, but without DNA this stays unchecked. CDR3 size: 15 residues. Germline values: CDR1 MNHEY, CDR2 SVGEGT. The chain's CDR3 is CASSPSDGGTDTQYF.

The chain couples TRBV12-3 or TRBV12-4 to TRBJ2-1; TCRdb proposes TRBD1, but this gene call is untestable without DNA. There are 14 residues in the CDR3. CDR3 in amino acids: CASTLGQPYNEQFF.

This chain links TRBV7-9 with TRBJ2-3. The CDR3 is made up of 12 amino acids. Germline V gene lookup returns CDR1 SEHNR and CDR2 FQNEAQ (reference sequence). The CDR3 here is CASSMVSDTQYF. The full variable domain, its missing parts supplied by reference TRBV7-9 and TRBJ2-3, is DTGVSQNPRHKITKRGQNVTFRCDPISEHNRLYWYRQTLGQGPEFLTYFQNEAQLEKSRLLSDRFSAERPKGSFSTLEIQRTEQGDSAMYLCASSMVSDTQYFGPGTRLTVL.

This chain joins TRBV4-1 and TRBJ1-2. The CDR3 runs to 15 residues. The germline gives CDR1 MGHRA, CDR2 YSYEKL. CDR3 loop: CASSQDQAQNYGYTF.

The chain recombines TRBV20-1 with TRBJ2-7. There are 13 residues in the CDR3. Germline lookup yields CDR1 DFQATT and CDR2 SNEGSKA (reference sequence). CDR3 amino acids: CSARDTANYEQYF.

The rearrangement joins TRBV28 to TRBJ2-1; TCRdb calls TRBD1, which cannot be checked without DNA. Germline CDR1 and CDR2: MDHEN and SYDVKM. This CDR3 comprises 14 residues. The chain's CDR3 is CASSLQGLYNEQFF.

The gene calls are TRBV3-1 and TRBJ2-5. Germline assignment: CDR1 LGHDT and CDR2 YNNKEL (reference sequence). The CDR3 runs to 16 residues. CDR3 protein: CASSQETRRVRETQYF.

The chain couples TRBV4-3 to TRBJ2-7; as DNA is missing, the TRBD1 call by TCRdb cannot be tested. This CDR3 contains 15 residues. Germline loops: CDR1 LGHNA, CDR2 YSLEER. CDR3 protein: CASSQDQRGPHEQYF.

The gene calls are TRBV28 and TRBJ2-7; TCRdb designates TRBD1, a call that cannot be tested without DNA. Per germline, CDR1 MDHEN and CDR2 SYDVKM. This CDR3 is built from 14 residues. The CDR3 region is CASRDRTTPYEQYF.

The V call is TRBV9, the J call TRBJ1-3. This CDR3 comprises 16 residues. Looked up from germline, CDR1 is SGDLS and CDR2 is YYNGEE. CDR3: CASSVGGTYSGNTIYF.